The subject of this entry is one TCR beta chain. Its antigen is undetermined. Profiling relied on immunoSEQ multiplex PCR, and the TCRdb table lists in-frame clones only, not all of them. The sample contains about 1,700 clones, 89% of which appear only once. The sample originates from a study of T cell therapy after organ transplantation. Study context: T cells were expanded about 14 days with 30 CMV class I/II epitopes.

The germline V and J ends were trimmed by 4 bases and 1 base, with 8 bases remaining between them. This CDR3 comprises 13 residues. Germline V gene lookup returns CDR1 MNHEY and CDR2 SMNVEV (reference sequence). Described time point: 20-29 weeks after completion of therapy. Study observations and caveats: CD8 clonality fold change after therapy inversely tracked pretherapy clonality. Few nonresponder expansions may reflect low coverage from poor CD8+ yield.

The receptor was derived from a human patient who had received a solid organ transplant and had CMV disease. The graft donor may be the source of some T cells. The V and J genes are TRBV27 and TRBJ2-7; D is possibly TRBD1 (5 bases). Sequences were derived from CD8+ T cells from blood, sampled after autologous CMV-specific T cell therapy. The CDR3 DNA reads TGTGCCAGCAGTTCCGACAGATCCTACGAGCAGTACTTC. Protein: CASSSDRSYEQYF.